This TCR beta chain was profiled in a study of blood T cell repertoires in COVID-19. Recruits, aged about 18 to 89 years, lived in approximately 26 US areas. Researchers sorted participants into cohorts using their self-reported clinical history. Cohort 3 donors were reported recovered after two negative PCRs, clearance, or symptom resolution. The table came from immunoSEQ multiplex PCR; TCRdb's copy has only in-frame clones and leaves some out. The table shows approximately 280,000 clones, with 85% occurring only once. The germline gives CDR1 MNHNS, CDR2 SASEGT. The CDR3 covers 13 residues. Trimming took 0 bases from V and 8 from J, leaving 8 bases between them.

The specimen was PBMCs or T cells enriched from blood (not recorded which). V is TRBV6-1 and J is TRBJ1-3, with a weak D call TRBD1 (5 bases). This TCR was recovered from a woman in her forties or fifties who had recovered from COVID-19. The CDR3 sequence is CASSEAQGYTIYF. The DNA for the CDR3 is TGTGCCAGCAGTGAAGCTCAGGGATACACCATATATTTT.